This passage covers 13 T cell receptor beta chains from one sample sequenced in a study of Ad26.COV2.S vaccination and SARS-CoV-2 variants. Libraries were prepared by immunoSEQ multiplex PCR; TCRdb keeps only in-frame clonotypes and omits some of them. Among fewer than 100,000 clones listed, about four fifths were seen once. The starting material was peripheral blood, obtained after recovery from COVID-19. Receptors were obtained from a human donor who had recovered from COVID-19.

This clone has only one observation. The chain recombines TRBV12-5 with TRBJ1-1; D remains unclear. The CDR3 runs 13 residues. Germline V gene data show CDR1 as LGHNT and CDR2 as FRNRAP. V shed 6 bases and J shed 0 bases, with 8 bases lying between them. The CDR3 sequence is CASGANMNTEAFF. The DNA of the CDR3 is TGTGCTAGTGGAGCCAACATGAACACTGAAGCTTTCTTT.

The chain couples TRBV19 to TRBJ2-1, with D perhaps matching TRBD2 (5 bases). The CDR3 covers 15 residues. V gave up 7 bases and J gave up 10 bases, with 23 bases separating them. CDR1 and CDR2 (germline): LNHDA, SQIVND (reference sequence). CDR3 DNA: TGTGCCAGTAACTCCGGCGGGCCCTTTAAAGGGGAGCAGTTCTTC. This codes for CASNSGGPFKGEQFF.

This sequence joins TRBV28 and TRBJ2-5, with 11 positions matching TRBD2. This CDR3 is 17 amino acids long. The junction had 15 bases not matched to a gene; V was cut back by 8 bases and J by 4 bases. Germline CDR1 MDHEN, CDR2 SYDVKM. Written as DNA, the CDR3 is TGTGCCAGCGGGGGGATGGGGCTAGCGGGAGGCGGAGAGACCCAGTACTTC. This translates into CASGGMGLAGGGETQYF.

CDR3 nucleotides: TGTGCCAGCAGCCAGGGGGCAGAGACCCAGTACTTC. Protein product: CASSQGAETQYF. The rearrangement links TRBV3-1 (or the pseudogene TRBV3-2) to TRBJ2-5, with TRBD1 as a possible D gene (6 bases). Trimming took 3 bases from V and 4 from J, leaving 6 bases between them. From germline, CDR1 is LGHDT and CDR2 YNNKEL (reference sequence). This CDR3 has 12 amino acids.

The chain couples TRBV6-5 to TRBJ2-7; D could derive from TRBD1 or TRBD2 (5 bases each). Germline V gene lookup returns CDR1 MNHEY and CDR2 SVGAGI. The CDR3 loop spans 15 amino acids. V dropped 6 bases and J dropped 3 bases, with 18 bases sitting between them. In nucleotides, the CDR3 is TGTGCCAGCAGCCGAACCGGGGCAGGGAGCTACGAGCAGTACTTC. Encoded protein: CASSRTGAGSYEQYF.

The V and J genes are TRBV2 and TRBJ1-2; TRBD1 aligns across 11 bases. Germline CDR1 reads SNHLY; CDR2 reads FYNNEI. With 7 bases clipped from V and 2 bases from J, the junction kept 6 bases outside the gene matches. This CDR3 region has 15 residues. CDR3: CASTPGQGANYGYTF. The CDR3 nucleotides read TGTGCCAGCACCCCCGGACAGGGGGCCAACTATGGCTACACCTTC.

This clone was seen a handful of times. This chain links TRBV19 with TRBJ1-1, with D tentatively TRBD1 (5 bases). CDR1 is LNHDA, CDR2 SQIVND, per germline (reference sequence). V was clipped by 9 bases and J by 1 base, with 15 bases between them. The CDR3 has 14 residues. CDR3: CASTSQGWNTEAFF. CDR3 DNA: TGTGCCAGCACCTCGCAGGGTTGGAACACTGAAGCTTTCTTT.

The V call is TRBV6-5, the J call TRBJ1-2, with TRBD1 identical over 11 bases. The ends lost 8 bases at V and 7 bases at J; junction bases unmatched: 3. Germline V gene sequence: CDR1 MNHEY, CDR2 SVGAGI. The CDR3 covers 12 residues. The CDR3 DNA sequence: TGTGCCAGCGGACAGGGGGCGCGTGGCTACACCTTC. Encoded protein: CASGQGARGYTF.

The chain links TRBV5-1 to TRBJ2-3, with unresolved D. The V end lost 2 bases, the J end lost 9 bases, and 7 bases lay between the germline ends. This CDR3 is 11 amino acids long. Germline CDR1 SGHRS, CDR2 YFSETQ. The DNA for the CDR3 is TGCGCCAGCAGCTTTGACAAGACGCAGTATTTT. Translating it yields CASSFDKTQYF.

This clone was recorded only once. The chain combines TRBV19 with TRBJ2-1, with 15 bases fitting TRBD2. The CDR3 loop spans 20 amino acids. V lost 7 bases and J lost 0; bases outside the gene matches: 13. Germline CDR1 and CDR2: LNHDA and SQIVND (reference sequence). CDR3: CASTPPPGLAGGASYNEQFF. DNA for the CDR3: TGTGCCAGTACCCCGCCCCCGGGACTAGCGGGAGGTGCCTCCTACAATGAGCAGTTCTTC.

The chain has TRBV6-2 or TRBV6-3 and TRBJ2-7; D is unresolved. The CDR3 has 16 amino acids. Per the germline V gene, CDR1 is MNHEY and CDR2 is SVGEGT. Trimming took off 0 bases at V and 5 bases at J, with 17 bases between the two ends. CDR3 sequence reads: CASSYSLWTGGHEQYF. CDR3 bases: TGTGCCAGCAGTTACTCACTGTGGACGGGCGGCCACGAGCAGTACTTC.

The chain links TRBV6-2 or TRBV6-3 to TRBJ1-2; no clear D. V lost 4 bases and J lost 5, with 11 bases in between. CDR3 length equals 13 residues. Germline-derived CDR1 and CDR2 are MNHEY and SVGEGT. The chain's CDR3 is CASSFRTVYGYTF. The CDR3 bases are TGTGCCAGCAGTTTTCGGACTGTTTATGGCTACACCTTC.

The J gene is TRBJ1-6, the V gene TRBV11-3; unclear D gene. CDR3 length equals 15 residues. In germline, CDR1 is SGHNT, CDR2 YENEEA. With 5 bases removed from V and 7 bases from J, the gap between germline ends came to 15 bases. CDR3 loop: CASSRVPLLNSPLHF. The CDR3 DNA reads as TGTGCCAGCAGCCGGGTCCCTCTGCTGAATTCACCCCTCCACTTT.